This T cell receptor (beta chain) was observed in a study of blood T cell repertoires in COVID-19. V was pared by 7 bases and J by 2 bases, with 13 bases of the junction left unmatched. The CDR3 is made up of 16 amino acids. The V gene's germline CDR1 is SNHLY and CDR2 FYNNEI. Measured with immunoSEQ multiplex PCR; TCRdb has only the in-frame clones, and not every one. The repertoire has hundreds of thousands of clones, about 85% of them found once; the top ten carry around 20%. Sequenced sample: peripheral blood. This TCR was sampled from a man aged 25 to 40 with active or convalescent COVID-19. The gene calls are TRBV2 and TRBJ2-5; TRBD1 agrees at 7 bases. CDR3 in DNA: TGTGCCAGCACTCCCCGAAGCCCGGGACAGCAAGAGACCCAGTACTTC. Protein product: CASTPRSPGQQETQYF.